One TCR beta chain is described in this entry. Its specificity is unknown. The sample belongs to a study of CXCR3-negative and CXCR3-positive naive CD8 T cells. General study findings and limits: CXCR3 expression partially decreased after cryopreservation; most assays used fresh PBMCs.

Germline V gene sequence: CDR1 LNHDA, CDR2 SQIVND (reference sequence). CDR3 size: 16 residues. TRB cDNA libraries were made by UMI-labeled 5' RACE. One entry per CDR3 protein, without DNA, is what TCRdb gives after re-calling the 5' RACE reads. The specimen's table records about 5,000 distinct CDR3 sequences. This TCR was sampled from a human donor in good health. Some clones in this sample may be carry-over from other donors' samples. Sequenced input: naive CXCR3- CD8+ T cells from blood. Subset specified: CD45RO-CCR7+CD27+CD95- naive CD8+ T cells lacking CXCR3 (TNR3-). This sequence joins TRBV19 and TRBJ2-2; TCRdb designates TRBD1, a call that cannot be tested without DNA. CDR3: CASSLRTGGFTGELFF.